This T cell receptor beta chain was sequenced during a study of long-term antiretroviral therapy in people with HIV. Points from the study as a whole: Post-ART, diversity grew, though it stayed under transplant donor control levels. Unavailable data included ART adherence, viral resistance and therapy changes (switches in treatment).

CDR3 length: 15 amino acids. Between the trimmed V and J ends, which lost 1 base and 7 bases, there was a span of 14 bases. In germline, CDR1 is LNHDA, CDR2 SQIVND (reference sequence). As for this clone: What it recognizes is unknown.

Researchers ran immunoSEQ v3.0 at survey level. TCRdb's copy holds only in-frame clones and misses some; the assay was immunoSEQ multiplex PCR. The sample has 25,000 or so clones, about 93% seen once. The rearrangement joins TRBV19 to TRBJ1-5, with D perhaps TRBD1 (6 bases). The clonotype originates from a man aged 35-49 years with HIV. The sequencing here drew on unsorted PBMCs, taken 6.2 years after starting antiretroviral therapy. The DNA of the CDR3 is TGTGCCAGTAGTATAGCAGGGGCAAACAACCAGCCCCAGCATTTT. This translates into CASSIAGANNQPQHF.